The 8 T cell receptor beta chains below were found in one sample sequenced in a study of blood T cell repertoires in COVID-19. Produced via immunoSEQ multiplex PCR; TCRdb's table is partial and in-frame only. The data show approximately 150,000 clones, approximately 83% seen once. Sequencing was performed on peripheral blood. Source of these receptors: a man between 65 and 85 years old who had recovered from COVID-19.

J is TRBJ1-6 and V is TRBV6-1; D unresolved. Per the germline V gene, CDR1 is MNHNS and CDR2 is SASEGT. The CDR3 runs to 15 residues. V shed 2 bases and J shed 9 bases, with 14 bases lying between them. The CDR3 here is CASSERSQKSSPLHF. In DNA, the CDR3 is TGTGCCAGCAGTGAAAGGAGTCAGAAATCTTCACCCCTCCACTTT.

In nucleotides, the CDR3 is TGCAGCGTGGGGGACAGGGGGCTCGGGTATGGCTACACCTTC. Amino acid sequence: CSVGDRGLGYGYTF. The rearrangement links TRBV29-1 to TRBJ1-2, with 12 bases matching TRBD1. V was clipped by 6 bases and J by 5 bases; unmatched bases: 7. Germline V lookup: CDR1 SQVTM, CDR2 ANQGSEA. CDR3 size: 14 residues.

The V gene is TRBV25-1, the J gene TRBJ2-1, with 9 bases matching TRBD1. Germline CDR1 and CDR2: MGHDK and SYGVNS. V was clipped by 6 bases and J by 7 bases; unmatched bases: 7. This CDR3 comprises 14 residues. The CDR3 reads CASSGTGFPNEQFF. The CDR3 DNA is TGTGCCAGCAGCGGGACAGGGTTTCCAAATGAGCAGTTCTTC.

This rearrangement joins TRBV2 to TRBJ1-5, with D tentatively TRBD1 (5 bases). CDR3 length equals 12 residues. CDR1 is SNHLY, CDR2 FYNNEI, per germline. V was cut by 7 bases and J by 9 bases, with 13 bases left in between. This CDR3 reads CASKGTGGPQHF. The CDR3 DNA is TGTGCCAGCAAGGGGACCGGGGGGCCCCAGCATTTT.

The chain joins TRBV5-5 to TRBJ2-2; 8 nucleotides align to TRBD1. From germline, CDR1 is SGHKS and CDR2 YYEKEE (reference sequence). This CDR3 is 17 amino acids long. V lost 0 bases to trimming and J lost 0 bases; unmatched junction nucleotides: 4. CDR3 coding DNA: TGTGCCAGCAGCTTGGTCTCAGGGGGCGCGAACACCGGGGAGCTGTTTTTT. Protein product: CASSLVSGGANTGELFF.

The genes are TRBV7-3 and TRBJ2-3; 8 bases fit TRBD2. V gave up 4 bases and J gave up 4 bases; unmatched junction bases: 1. Germline CDR1 is SGHTA and CDR2 is FQGTGA. The CDR3 covers 13 residues. In DNA form, the CDR3 reads TGTGCCAGCAGCTCTAGCGGGTCAGATACGCAGTATTTT. Protein product: CASSSSGSDTQYF.

The chain couples TRBV11-2 to TRBJ2-5, with 13 bases identical to TRBD2. The germline V gene has CDR1 SGHAT and CDR2 FQNNGV. The CDR3 sequence is 15 residues long. V gave up 1 base and J gave up 6 bases; unmatched junction bases: 2. CDR3 residues: CASSLGGLAGQTQYF. The DNA of the CDR3 is TGTGCCAGCAGCTTAGGGGGACTAGCGGGGCAGACCCAGTACTTC.

This clone was found many times. The J gene is TRBJ2-7, the V gene TRBV5-6; TRBD2 might be the D (6 bases). V lost 1 base and J 0 bases, leaving 11 bases between the germline ends. The CDR3 has 15 amino acids. Per germline, CDR1 SGHDT and CDR2 YYEEEE. The CDR3 sequence: CASSLWGTLSYEQYF. CDR3 bases: TGTGCCAGCAGCTTGTGGGGGACTCTCTCCTACGAGCAGTACTTC.